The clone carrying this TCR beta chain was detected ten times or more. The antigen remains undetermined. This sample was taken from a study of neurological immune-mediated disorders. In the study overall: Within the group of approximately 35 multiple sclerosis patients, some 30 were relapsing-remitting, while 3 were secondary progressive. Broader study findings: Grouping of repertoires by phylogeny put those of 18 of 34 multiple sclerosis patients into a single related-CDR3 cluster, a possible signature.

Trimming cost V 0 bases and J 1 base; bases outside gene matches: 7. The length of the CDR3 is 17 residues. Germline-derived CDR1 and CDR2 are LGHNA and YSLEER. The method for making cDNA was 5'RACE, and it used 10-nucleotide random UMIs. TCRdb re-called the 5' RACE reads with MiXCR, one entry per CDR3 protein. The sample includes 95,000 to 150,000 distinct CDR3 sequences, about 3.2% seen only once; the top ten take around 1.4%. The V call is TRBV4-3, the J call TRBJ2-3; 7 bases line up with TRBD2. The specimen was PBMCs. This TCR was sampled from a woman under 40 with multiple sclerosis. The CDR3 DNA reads TGCGCCAGCAGCCAAGAATGGGACCTAGCGGGCACAGATACGCAGTATTTT. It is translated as CASSQEWDLAGTDTQYF.